The entry that follows covers one T cell receptor (beta chain) sequence. Antigen unknown. Germline CDR1 reads LGHNA; CDR2 reads YNFKEQ. J was trimmed by 0 bases and V by 0 bases; bases with no gene match: 2. CDR3 length: 15 residues. The sample belongs to a study of cytomegalovirus exposure and HLA in healthy donors. The study ran its PCR with 60 Vbeta and 13 Jbeta primers. Sequenced by immunoSEQ multiplex PCR; TCRdb stores in-frame clones only, minus some. The table records more than 150,000 clones, roughly 80% of them present only once. Regarding the study as a whole: A later analysis linked a missense DCLRE1C variant to TCR beta V- and J-gene trimming.

The rearrangement uses TRBV4-2 and TRBJ2-7, with 7 bases lining up with TRBD2. The clonotype was recovered from a man aged 35-49 years in good health and CMV-seropositive. The specimen sequenced was PBMCs. The CDR3 sequence: CASSQDPGGSYEQYF. CDR3 nucleotides: TGTGCCAGCAGCCAAGATCCGGGAGGCTCCTACGAGCAGTACTTC.